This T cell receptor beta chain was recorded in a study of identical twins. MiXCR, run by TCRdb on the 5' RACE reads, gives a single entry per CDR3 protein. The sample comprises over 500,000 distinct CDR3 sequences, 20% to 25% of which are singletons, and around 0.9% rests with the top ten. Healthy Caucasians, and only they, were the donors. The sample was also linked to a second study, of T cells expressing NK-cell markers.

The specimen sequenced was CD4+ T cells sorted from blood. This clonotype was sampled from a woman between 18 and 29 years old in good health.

CDR3 loop: CSVEGRSTDTQYF. For the CDR3, the DNA is TGCAGTGTTGAGGGGCGGAGCACAGATACGCAGTATTTT. This chain connects TRBV20-1 to TRBJ2-3, with D perhaps being TRBD1 or TRBD2 (5 bases each). Trimming pared 7 bases from V and 0 bases from J, leaving 11 bases between. The germline CDR1 and CDR2 sequences are DFQATT and SNEGSKA (reference sequence). This CDR3 is 13 amino acids long.